Presented here are 7 T cell receptor beta chains from one specimen sequenced in a study of cytomegalovirus exposure and HLA in healthy donors. PCR used 60 Vbeta primers and 13 Jbeta primers. The method was immunoSEQ multiplex PCR; TCRdb's version includes in-frame clones alone and lacks a portion of them. The sample has 150,000 or so clones; roughly 80% are singletons. Input material: PBMCs. These receptors originate from a man in his forties in good health and CMV-seropositive.

This chain uses TRBV11-3 with TRBJ1-1; D perhaps matches TRBD1 (5 bases). The CDR3 contains 13 residues. CDR1 SGHNT and CDR2 YENEEA come from the germline V gene. V was trimmed by 3 bases and J by 8 bases, leaving 13 bases between them. The CDR3 nucleotides are TGTGCCAGCAGCTTGGTGGGGGGATCAGAAGCTTTCTTT. It specifies CASSLVGGSEAFF.

The chain recombines TRBV6-5 with TRBJ1-1, with D perhaps matching TRBD1 (5 bases). The CDR3 sequence is 14 residues long. The germline V gene encodes CDR1 MNHEY and CDR2 SVGAGI. With 0 bases removed from V and 5 bases from J, the gap between germline ends came to 10 bases. CDR3 nucleotide sequence: TGTGCCAGCAGTTACTCAGGGGCGCGGACTGAAGCTTTCTTT. This codes for CASSYSGARTEAFF.

The rearrangement joins TRBV30 to TRBJ1-1; 7 positions agree with TRBD1. Trimming at V came to 0 bases and at J to 0 bases, leaving 10 bases not matched to a gene. Germline assignment: CDR1 GTSNPN and CDR2 SVGIG (reference sequence). The CDR3 has 17 residues. The CDR3 is CAWSVDLTGRMNTEAFF. CDR3 DNA: TGTGCCTGGAGTGTAGACCTGACAGGGAGGATGAACACTGAAGCTTTCTTT.

This chain links TRBV27 with TRBJ1-1; D uncertain. There are 12 residues in the CDR3. The V end lost 7 bases, the J end lost 8 bases, and 14 bases lay between the germline ends. Germline CDR1 and CDR2: MNHEY and SMNVEV (reference sequence). The DNA of the CDR3 is TGTGCCAGCAAGAAGCATTCCGGGGAAGCTTTCTTT. Translating gives CASKKHSGEAFF.

There are many counts of this clone. The chain combines TRBV11-2 with TRBJ2-7; possible D gene TRBD2, 5 bases. The CDR3 loop spans 16 amino acids. V dropped 4 bases and J dropped 4 bases, with 20 bases sitting between them. Germline-derived CDR1 and CDR2 are SGHAT and FQNNGV. Written as DNA, the CDR3 is TGTGCCAGCAGCTCGTCCCCGGGAAAACGGCCTTACGAGCAGTACTTC. As protein: CASSSSPGKRPYEQYF.

The V gene is TRBV19, the J gene TRBJ1-5; TRBD1 agrees at 7 bases. CDR1 is LNHDA, CDR2 SQIVND, per germline (reference sequence). The CDR3 runs 14 residues. V trimming: 2 bases; J trimming: 6 bases; junction bases outside the gene matches: 4. CDR3 nucleotides: TGTGCCAGTAGTATAACAGGGGACGGTCAGCCCCAGCATTTT. This codes for CASSITGDGQPQHF. The full variable domain, completed using reference TRBV19 and TRBJ1-5, is DGGITQSPKYLFRKEGQNVTLSCEQNLNHDAMYWYRQDPGQGLRLIYYSQIVNDFQKGDIAEGYSVSREKKESFPLTVTSAQKNPTAFYLCASSITGDGQPQHFGDGTRLSIL.

The chain couples TRBV7-6 to TRBJ2-7; 12 bases align to TRBD2. The CDR3 runs 19 residues. V lost 4 bases and J lost 2; bases outside the gene matches: 15. CDR1 is SGHVS, CDR2 FNYEAQ, per germline. The CDR3 loop reads CASSSGARTTSGRPYEQYF. CDR3 nucleotides: TGTGCCAGCAGCTCAGGGGCCCGAACGACTAGCGGGAGACCCTACGAGCAGTACTTC.